Presented here are 32 T cell receptor beta chains from one specimen sequenced in a study of tumor-infiltrating lymphocytes in primary liver carcinoma. Researchers generated TCR beta cDNA from about 500 ng of total RNA, relying on a constant-region primer. Three-round nested multiplex PCR performed with slightly modified ARM-PCR produced the TCR beta libraries. Investigators reported that the first two PCR rounds, at approximately 11 cycles each, used TRBV1-TRBV30 forward primers with a C-beta reverse primer. A single record per CDR3 protein comes from TCRdb applying MiXCR to the multiplex PCR reads. The data hold 300,000 to 350,000 distinct CDR3 sequences, with 58% observed a single time. Germline DNA was also extracted, while the blood RNA originated from unsorted whole blood. Input material: peripheral blood. All receptors come from a woman under 40 with primary liver carcinoma and hepatitis B virus infection.

The chain is built from TRBV11-3 and TRBJ2-1; D ambiguous. Trimming took 9 bases from V and 1 from J, leaving 19 bases between them. Germline V gene sequence: CDR1 SGHNT, CDR2 YENEEA. The CDR3 is made up of 16 amino acids. The CDR3: CASLARRHLSYNEQFF. CDR3 coding DNA: TGTGCCAGTTTGGCTAGGCGCCATCTTTCCTACAATGAGCAGTTCTTC.

This clonotype showed up just a few times. The junction and the germline gene differ at one end; a read error may be behind it. The chain is built from TRBV6-1 and TRBJ1-4, with 9 bases lining up with TRBD1. CDR3 length: 15 amino acids. The germline V gene encodes CDR1 MNHNS and CDR2 SASEGT. The CDR3: CANSEDPGTGKRLFF. The CDR3 DNA is TGTGCCAACAGTGAAGACCCCGGGACAGGGAAGCGGCTGTTTTTT.

Note on this clonotype: Since no conserved phenylalanine or tryptophan closes the CDR3, a read error is the likely cause. The V and J genes are TRBV12-3 or TRBV12-4 and TRBJ2-4; either TRBD1 or TRBD2 may fit D (6 bases each). This CDR3 region has 15 residues. Trimming cost V 5 bases and J 11 bases, with 22 bases left between them. The CDR3: CASSPQGRRLGFQYA. The CDR3 DNA follows: TGTGCCAGCAGTCCCCAGGGGAGGAGGTTAGGCTTTCAGTACGCC.

In regard to this clonotype: One end of the junction varies from germline; a read error may be responsible. This chain connects TRBV12-3 or TRBV12-4 to TRBJ2-1, with a tentative D call TRBD1 (6 bases). The CDR3 spans 13 residues. This chain's CDR3 is CAGRRAGDIAWFF. The CDR3 nucleotides read TGTGCCGGCAGACGAGCAGGGGACATAGCATGGTTCTTC.

This clonotype appeared a single time. One end of the junction fails to match germline, which may point to a read error. This chain joins TRBV5-4 and TRBJ2-1; D remains unclear. CDR3 size: 18 residues. CDR1 SGHNT and CDR2 YYREEE come from the germline V gene (reference sequence). The CDR3 loop is CASSLGARTSPSGNEQLF. For the CDR3, the DNA is TGTGCCAGCAGCTTGGGGGCTAGAACCTCCCCCAGTGGCAATGAGCAGCTCTTC.

About this clonotype: A much larger clone differs from this one at a single base, so this may be a read error. The rearrangement links TRBV12-3 or TRBV12-4 to TRBJ1-4, with a tentative D call TRBD1 (6 bases). The CDR3 is 14 residues long. V was pared by 6 bases and J by 4 bases, with 12 bases between. The CDR3 reads CASRKTGFNEKLFF. The CDR3 region has the DNA TGTGCCAGCAGGAAGACAGGATTTAATGAAAAACTGTTTTTT.

This clonotype has just a few counts. The chain couples TRBV6-1 to TRBJ2-5, with 7 bases aligning to TRBD1. With 5 bases clipped from V and 3 bases from J, the junction kept 6 bases outside the gene matches. The CDR3 extends over 14 amino acids. Germline V gene data show CDR1 as MNHNS and CDR2 as SASEGT. CDR3: CASSKTGKEETQYF. CDR3 nucleotide sequence: TGTGCCAGCAGTAAGACAGGGAAGGAAGAGACCCAGTACTTC.

This clonotype has a single count. The chain combines TRBV4-1 with TRBJ2-2, with D possibly being TRBD2 (6 bases). Germline loops: CDR1 MGHRA, CDR2 YSYEKL. The CDR3 runs to 15 residues. With 0 bases removed from V and 10 bases from J, the gap between germline ends came to 15 bases. CDR3 coding DNA: TGCGCCAGCAGCCAAGATGACGGGTGGGAGGCGGAGCTGTTTTTT. The encoded protein is CASSQDDGWEAELFF.

As concerns this clonotype: A read error may be the cause here, since a much bigger clone is one base away. This chain joins TRBV6-1 and TRBJ1-1; TRBD1 might be the D (6 bases). Per germline, CDR1 MNHNS and CDR2 SASEGT. V dropped 1 base and J dropped 11 bases, with 17 bases sitting between them. This CDR3 contains 14 residues. Written as DNA, the CDR3 is TGTGCCAGCAGTGAAGGGGCACCGGGGGCGGTTGCTTTCTTT. It encodes CASSEGAPGAVAFF.

In regard to this clonotype: A much larger clonotype is one base distant, so this may be a read error. The chain links TRBV5-6 to TRBJ2-3, with 8 bases identical to TRBD2. The CDR3 runs to 14 residues. With V trimmed by 4 bases and J by 4 bases, 5 bases remained unmatched. The germline V gene encodes CDR1 SGHDT and CDR2 YYEEEE. CDR3 coding DNA: TGTGCCAGCAGCACCCGGGGGGGTGCAGATACGCAGTATTTT. Amino acid sequence: CASSTRGGADTQYF.

This clonotype was seen a handful of times. The final CDR3 position lacks the conserved phenylalanine or tryptophan, pointing to a likely read error. CDR3 amino acids: CTSSQLAGGEQFL. CDR3 nucleotides: TGTACCAGCAGCCAGTTAGCGGGTGGTGAGCAGTTCTTA. The chain uses TRBV14 and TRBJ2-1, with TRBD2 matching 7 bases. Germline V CDR1 and CDR2: SGHDN, FVKESK. This CDR3 region has 13 residues.

This clonotype was found a few times. A read error is possible here, since a much larger clone lies one base away. Since the CDR3 does not end with the conserved phenylalanine or tryptophan, this likely comes from a read error. The rearrangement uses TRBV29-1 and TRBJ2-1; 11 bases align to TRBD2. CDR3 length: 13 amino acids. V trimming: 4 bases; J trimming: 8 bases; junction bases outside the gene matches: 4. The V gene's germline CDR1 is SQVTM and CDR2 ANQGSEA. CDR3 loop: CSVGGLAGDEQFY. In DNA form, the CDR3 reads TGCAGCGTTGGTGGACTAGCGGGTGATGAGCAGTTCTAC.

The rearrangement uses TRBV6-5 and TRBJ2-1; D unresolved. V gave up 6 bases and J gave up 7 bases, with 19 bases separating them. CDR1 MNHEY and CDR2 SVGAGI come from the germline V gene. The CDR3 runs 15 residues. CDR3 region: CASSRKRQIPNEQFF. CDR3 bases: TGTGCCAGCAGCCGTAAGCGTCAGATCCCGAATGAGCAGTTCTTC.

A word on this clonotype: An end of the junction does not agree with germline; a read error may underlie this. V is TRBV6-2 or TRBV6-3 and J is TRBJ2-4, with D unresolved. This CDR3 comprises 16 residues. Per the germline V gene, CDR1 is MNHEY and CDR2 is SVGEGT. The CDR3: CVSSSPPLRSKNIQYF. CDR3 DNA: TGTGTCAGCAGTAGCCCTCCTTTGCGGAGCAAAAACATTCAGTACTTC.

The rearrangement joins TRBV4-1 to TRBJ2-2; possibly TRBD1 or TRBD2 for D (5 bases each). The V gene lost 5 bases and the J gene lost 5 bases, with 18 bases spanning the gap. Germline V lookup: CDR1 MGHRA, CDR2 YSYEKL. The CDR3 totals 16 residues. This CDR3 is CASSLGTGEGTGELFF. The CDR3 nucleotides are TGCGCCAGCAGCTTGGGGACCGGCGAGGGAACCGGGGAGCTGTTTTTT.

Comment on this clonotype: In this CDR3 the conserved last residue, phenylalanine or tryptophan, is missing, so a read error is likely. This chain joins TRBV29-1 and TRBJ2-3; D remains ambiguous. CDR1 is SQVTM, CDR2 ANQGSEA, per germline. The CDR3 has 13 amino acids. CDR3 in amino acids: CSALPKNTDAQYL. The CDR3 DNA reads as TGCAGTGCCTTACCCAAAAACACAGATGCGCAGTATCTT.

This clonotype was observed a handful of times. The chain has TRBV28 and TRBJ2-7; D ambiguous. Trimming took 3 bases from V and 3 from J, leaving 6 bases between them. The CDR3 covers 12 residues. CDR1 and CDR2 from the germline V gene are MDHEN and SYDVKM. In DNA form, the CDR3 reads TGTGCCAGCAGTTTGCCTTACTACGAGCAGTACTTC. Protein: CASSLPYYEQYF.

This clonotype has a count of ten or more. The CDR3 sequence is CASSEEGLLSNYGYTF. The CDR3 bases are TGTGCCAGCAGCGAGGAGGGGCTCCTCTCTAACTATGGCTACACCTTC. The chain joins TRBV4-2 to TRBJ1-2, with D perhaps TRBD1 (5 bases). CDR3 length: 16 amino acids. Trimming took off 5 bases at V and 0 bases at J, with 16 bases between the two ends. Germline V lookup: CDR1 LGHNA, CDR2 YNFKEQ.

Points on this clonotype: This may arise from a read error, as a much more abundant clone is one base away. This chain connects TRBV6-5 to TRBJ2-5; 13 bases line up with TRBD2. The CDR3 is 14 amino acids. CDR1 is MNHEY, CDR2 SVGAGI, per germline. J lost 13 bases, V lost 5 bases, and 10 bases had no gene match. CDR3 coding DNA: TGTGCCAGCAGTCCCGGACTAGCGGGAGTTTCACGGTACTTC. Amino acid sequence: CASSPGLAGVSRYF.

This clonotype appeared many times. The gene calls are TRBV11-3 and TRBJ2-3; 7 bases line up with TRBD1. The CDR3 extends over 14 amino acids. The junction had 7 bases not matched to a gene; V was cut back by 5 bases and J by 5 bases. Germline loops: CDR1 SGHNT, CDR2 YENEEA. The CDR3 sequence: CASSPSAGGDTQYF. CDR3 nucleotides: TGTGCCAGCAGCCCATCGGCAGGGGGAGATACGCAGTATTTT.

As for this clonotype: A much larger clone differs from this one at a single base, so this may be a read error. The genes are TRBV6-5 and TRBJ2-7, with D perhaps matching TRBD1 (7 bases). The CDR3 totals 14 residues. The germline CDR1 and CDR2 sequences are MNHEY and SVGAGI. The DNA for the CDR3 is TGTGCCAGCAGTTCAGGGGGGAACGCCTACGGGCAGTACTTC. Its translation is CASSSGGNAYGQYF.

The chain uses TRBV11-2 and TRBJ2-3; D may correspond to TRBD1 or TRBD2 (5 bases each). V lost 4 bases to trimming and J lost 9 bases, with 20 bases between them. Looked up from germline, CDR1 is SGHAT and CDR2 is FQNNGV. The CDR3 length is 15 residues. CDR3: CASSSSRALGDTQYF. As DNA, the CDR3 is TGTGCCAGCAGCTCAAGCCGCGCCCTAGGGGACACGCAGTATTTT.

With regard to this clonotype: At one of its ends the junction is not consistent with the germline gene, which may arise from a read error. The rearrangement joins TRBV12-3 or TRBV12-4 to TRBJ2-5; TRBD2 aligns across 10 bases. The CDR3 is made up of 15 amino acids. CDR3: CVSSRLAGLQETQYF. The CDR3 DNA reads TGTGTCAGCAGCCGACTAGCGGGCCTCCAAGAGACCCAGTACTTC.

This clonotype was detected only once. One junction end disagrees with the germline gene, perhaps due to a read error. The chain links TRBV12-5 to TRBJ2-7; TRBD1 might be the D (5 bases). Germline CDR1 and CDR2: LGHNT and FRNRAP. CDR3 length: 19 residues. The CDR3 loop reads CASGLVLGQRARGSYEQHF. CDR3 coding DNA: TGTGCTAGTGGTTTGGTACTGGGGCAACGGGCAAGGGGATCCTACGAGCAGCACTTC.

This clonotype was counted at least ten times. This chain links TRBV11-2 with TRBJ2-1, with D possibly matching TRBD2 (6 bases). Germline CDR1 and CDR2: SGHAT and FQNNGV. Trimming shortened V by 5 bases and J by 4 bases, and 18 bases separated the two germline ends. This CDR3 comprises 16 residues. CDR3 nucleotides: TGTGCCAGCAGCAAAGAGCGGGTAGCAGATTACAATGAGCAGTTCTTC. It translates to CASSKERVADYNEQFF. The variable domain in full, completed from reference TRBV11-2 and TRBJ2-1, reads EAGVAQSPRYKIIEKRQSVAFWCNPISGHATLYWYQQILGQGPKLLIQFQNNGVVDDSQLPKDRFSAERLKGVDSTLKIQPAKLEDSAVYLCASSKERVADYNEQFFGPGTRLTVL.

Ten or more counts support this clonotype. The gene calls are TRBV6-2 or TRBV6-3 and TRBJ2-7; 7 nucleotides agree with TRBD2. The V and J ends lost 7 bases and 4 bases, in that order; junction bases with no gene match: 10. Germline assignment: CDR1 MNHEY and CDR2 SVGEGT. CDR3 size: 14 residues. In nucleotides, the CDR3 is TGTGCCAGCACCCAAGCGGGACTCATATACGAGCAGTACTTC. Translation: CASTQAGLIYEQYF.

CDR3 region: CASSLWQGYSEAFF. DNA for the CDR3: TGTGCCAGCAGCTTATGGCAGGGCTACAGTGAAGCTTTCTTT. The chain is built from TRBV11-2 and TRBJ1-1; TRBD1 might be the D (5 bases). The CDR3 spans 14 residues. The V and J ends lost 2 bases and 7 bases respectively, with 14 bases between them. Per germline, CDR1 SGHAT and CDR2 FQNNGV.

As to this clonotype: Compared with germline, one end of the junction differs, possibly owing to a read error. The rearrangement links TRBV4-1 to TRBJ2-3; 8 bases are a match to TRBD1. CDR1 and CDR2 (germline): MGHRA, YSYEKL. The CDR3 covers 17 residues. The CDR3 region is CASSQGVRGRGTDKQYF. The CDR3 coding sequence is TGCGCCAGCAGCCAAGGAGTCAGGGGGCGAGGCACAGATAAGCAGTATTTT.

This clonotype was seen just once. The chain links TRBV7-9 to TRBJ2-7, with D perhaps assigned TRBD1 or TRBD2 (5 bases each). This CDR3 is 15 amino acids long. The germline V gene has CDR1 SEHNR and CDR2 FQNEAQ (reference sequence). Trimming removed 4 bases from V and 0 bases from J, with 13 bases in between. The CDR3 nucleotides read TGTGCCAGCAGCTCGGTCGGGGCTAGCTCCTACGAGCAGTACTTC. Amino acids: CASSSVGASSYEQYF.

The chain combines TRBV7-9 with TRBJ1-2, with D maybe TRBD1 (6 bases). The germline V and J ends were trimmed by 5 bases and 8 bases, with 18 bases remaining between them. Germline V gives CDR1 SEHNR, CDR2 FQNEAQ (reference sequence). The CDR3 is 14 residues long. The CDR3 DNA follows: TGTGCCAGCAGCCGCCGGGACACGGCCGGCGGCTACACCTTC. This encodes CASSRRDTAGGYTF.

The rearrangement joins TRBV24-1 to TRBJ2-1, with 8 bases fitting TRBD1. V lost 2 bases to trimming and J lost 8 bases; unmatched junction nucleotides: 4. The CDR3 is made up of 14 amino acids. Germline V lookup: CDR1 KGHDR, CDR2 SFDVKD. As DNA, the CDR3 is TGTGCCACCAGTGATTGGACAGGGACCGATGAGCAGTTCTTC. Encoded protein: CATSDWTGTDEQFF.

The rearrangement joins TRBV10-2 to TRBJ2-3; 12 nucleotides line up with TRBD2. The CDR3 runs 16 residues. Germline V CDR1 and CDR2: WSHSY, SAAADI. V dropped 6 bases and J dropped 0; count of bases not matched to a gene: 4. The CDR3 loop reads CASRLAGGPSTDTQYF. The CDR3 nucleotides read TGCGCCAGCAGACTAGCGGGAGGCCCGAGCACAGATACGCAGTATTTT.